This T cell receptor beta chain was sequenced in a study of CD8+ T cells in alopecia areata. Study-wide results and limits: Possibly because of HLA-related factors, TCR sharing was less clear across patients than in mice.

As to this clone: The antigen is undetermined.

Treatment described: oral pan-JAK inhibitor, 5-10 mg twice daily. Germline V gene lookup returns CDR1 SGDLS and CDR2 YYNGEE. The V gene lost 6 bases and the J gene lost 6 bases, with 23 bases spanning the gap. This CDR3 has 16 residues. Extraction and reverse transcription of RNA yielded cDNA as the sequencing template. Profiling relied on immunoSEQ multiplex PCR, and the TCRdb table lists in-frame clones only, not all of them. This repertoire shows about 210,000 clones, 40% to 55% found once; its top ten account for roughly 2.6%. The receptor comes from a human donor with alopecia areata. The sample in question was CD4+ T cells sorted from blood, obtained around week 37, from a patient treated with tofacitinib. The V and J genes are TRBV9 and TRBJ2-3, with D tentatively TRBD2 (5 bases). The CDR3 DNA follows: TGTGCCAGCAACCCCAGCGGTGGGGAGAGAGGGGATACGCAGTATTTT. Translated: CASNPSGGERGDTQYF.